These T cell receptor beta chains were read from a single sample in a study of blood T cells in healthy people across ages. TCRdb re-called the 5' RACE reads through MiXCR, storing one row per CDR3 protein. The sample holds 550,000 to 750,000 distinct CDR3 sequences, under 25% seen once. The specimen was blood. All receptors come from a man in his 70s in good health. Each CDR3 is given with its conserved first and last residue. The D gene is left open where the match is weak. The listing skips clone size in some rows; elsewhere it reads once, few, many or a size class.

V gene	D gene	clone size	J gene	CDR3 protein	CDR3 DNA
TRBV3-1	NA	few	TRBJ1-3	CASSQVQGVGNTIYF	TGTGCCAGCAGCCAAGTCCAGGGTGTTGGAAACACCATATATTTT
TRBV7-9	TRBD2	NA	TRBJ2-7	CASSHGLDEQYF	TGTGCCAGCAGCCACGGACTAGACGAGCAGTACTTC
TRBV3-1	TRBD2	few	TRBJ2-1	CASSPTRGYNEQFF	TGTGCCAGCAGCCCTACGCGGGGGTACAATGAGCAGTTCTTC
TRBV6-5	NA	NA	TRBJ2-7	CASRLSYTSYEQYF	TGTGCCAGCCGACTTTCATACACTTCCTACGAGCAGTACTTC
TRBV28	TRBD1	NA	TRBJ2-3	CASSSTTPLGQGSDTQYF	TGTGCCAGCAGTTCTACCACCCCGCTGGGACAGGGATCGGATACGCAGTATTTT
TRBV12-3/TRBV12-4	NA	few	TRBJ1-1	CASSRAGTEAFF	TGTGCCAGCAGTCGGGCAGGGACTGAAGCTTTCTTT
TRBV7-3	NA	many	TRBJ1-1	CASSLTTDTEAFF	TGTGCCAGCAGCTTAACCACGGACACTGAAGCTTTCTTT
TRBV5-1	NA	few	TRBJ2-4	CASSLEAGYNIQYF	TGCGCCAGCAGCTTGGAAGCAGGGTACAACATTCAGTACTTC
TRBV20-1	TRBD2	NA	TRBJ2-1	CSARGAGGPSYNEQFF	TGCAGTGCTCGGGGGGCGGGAGGGCCCTCCTACAATGAGCAGTTCTTC
TRBV28	NA	many	TRBJ2-6	CASRNTGSRANVLTF	TGTGCCAGCAGGAACACAGGGTCTAGGGCCAACGTCCTGACTTTC
TRBV20-1	NA	NA	TRBJ1-6	CSARDWSGDNSPLHF	TGCAGTGCTAGAGATTGGTCCGGGGACAATTCACCCCTCCACTTT
TRBV5-1	TRBD2	few	TRBJ2-7	CASTLGLGPDEQYF	TGCGCCAGCACCTTGGGACTAGGTCCAGACGAGCAGTACTTC
TRBV29-1	TRBD2	many	TRBJ2-3	CSASGTSVDTQYF	TGCAGCGCCTCCGGGACTAGCGTAGATACGCAGTATTTT
TRBV15	NA	NA	TRBJ2-7	CATSRPGTSGKQYEQYF	TGTGCCACCAGCAGACCCGGGACCAGCGGAAAACAATACGAGCAGTACTTC
TRBV12-3/TRBV12-4	NA	NA	TRBJ1-4	CASSLARSGVNEKLFF	TGTGCCAGCAGTTTAGCGCGTTCGGGGGTTAATGAAAAACTGTTTTTT
TRBV3-1	TRBD2	NA	TRBJ2-5	CASSKSGTSGSSGTQYF	TGTGCCAGCAGCAAATCCGGGACTAGCGGGAGTTCGGGGACCCAGTACTTC
TRBV19	NA	NA	TRBJ1-1	CASSIGNRAEAFF	TGTGCCAGTAGTATAGGTAACAGGGCCGAAGCTTTCTTT
TRBV2	NA	NA	TRBJ2-3	CASSDRRRDVAATDTQYF	TGTGCCAGCAGTGACCGGAGAAGGGACGTAGCGGCCACAGATACGCAGTATTTT
TRBV7-2	TRBD2	NA	TRBJ2-1	CASSLVLAAHNEQFF	TGTGCCAGCAGCTTAGTCCTAGCGGCCCACAATGAGCAGTTCTTC
TRBV29-1	NA	few	TRBJ2-3	CSVVYQMGTDTQYF	TGCAGCGTTGTATATCAGATGGGCACAGATACGCAGTATTTT
TRBV29-1	TRBD2	few	TRBJ2-1	CSVSPGLADSYNEQFF	TGCAGCGTTTCTCCGGGACTAGCGGACTCCTACAATGAGCAGTTCTTC
TRBV11-2	TRBD1	few	TRBJ1-2	CASSLDRTGEGYTF	TGTGCCAGCAGCTTAGATCGAACAGGGGAAGGCTACACCTTC
TRBV6-1	NA	few	TRBJ2-7	CASSLSMDFSSYEQYF	TGTGCCAGCAGCCTCAGCATGGACTTCAGCTCCTACGAGCAGTACTTC
TRBV20-1	TRBD2	few	TRBJ2-3	CSACSQAGRTDTQYF	TGCAGTGCTTGCTCCCAAGCGGGACGCACAGATACGCAGTATTTT
TRBV27	TRBD2	few	TRBJ2-1	CASSFKSGGWDEQFF	TGTGCCAGCAGTTTTAAGAGCGGGGGGTGGGATGAGCAGTTCTTC
TRBV7-9	NA	NA	TRBJ1-1	CASSSTGRAEAFF	TGTGCCAGCAGTTCCACAGGGCGCGCTGAAGCTTTCTTT
TRBV5-1	NA	NA	TRBJ1-4	CASSLGGSRREKLFF	TGCGCCAGCAGCTTGGGGGGCAGTCGCCGCGAAAAACTGTTTTTT
TRBV3-1	NA	NA	TRBJ2-2	CASSQGLAITGELFF	TGTGCCAGCAGCCAAGGGCTAGCGATCACCGGGGAGCTGTTTTTT
TRBV20-1	TRBD1	once	TRBJ2-5	CSAWDSQETQYF	TGCAGTGCTTGGGACAGCCAAGAGACCCAGTACTTC
TRBV16	NA	NA	TRBJ2-7	CASSPVRNSYEQYF	TGTGCCAGCAGCCCTGTCAGGAACTCCTACGAGCAGTACTTC
TRBV5-1	TRBD1	NA	TRBJ2-7	CASSSQSGQGAGEQYF	TGCGCCAGCAGCTCCCAATCGGGACAGGGGGCGGGGGAGCAGTACTTC
TRBV7-6	TRBD1	many	TRBJ1-2	CASSLVVGQANYGYTF	TGTGCCAGCAGCTTAGTAGTGGGACAGGCTAACTATGGCTACACCTTC
TRBV6-6	NA	NA	TRBJ2-7	CASRTSDYEQYF	TGTGCCAGCAGAACATCCGACTACGAGCAGTACTTC
TRBV7-9	NA	NA	TRBJ1-3	CASSWQAKNSGNTIYF	TGTGCCAGCTCTTGGCAGGCCAAGAACTCTGGAAACACCATATATTTT
TRBV7-2	NA	few	TRBJ2-7	CASSLGLGGFEQYF	TGTGCCAGCAGCTTAGGACTAGGGGGCTTCGAGCAGTACTTC
TRBV6-2/TRBV6-3	NA	many	TRBJ2-5	CASSTGTFKKETQYF	TGTGCCAGCAGCACCGGGACTTTCAAAAAAGAGACCCAGTACTTC
TRBV12-3/TRBV12-4	TRBD1	NA	TRBJ1-2	CASSYQTGFYGYTF	TGTGCCAGCAGTTACCAGACAGGGTTCTATGGCTACACCTTC
TRBV27	NA	few	TRBJ2-7	CASRVQGSRSSYEQYF	TGTGCCAGCAGGGTACAGGGATCAAGGAGCTCCTACGAGCAGTACTTC
TRBV6-1	TRBD2	once	TRBJ2-5	CASSAASGRPQETQYF	TGTGCCAGCAGTGCGGCTAGCGGGAGGCCCCAAGAGACCCAGTACTTC
TRBV19	NA	few	TRBJ2-7	CASSILDHEQYF	TGTGCCAGTAGTATCCTGGACCACGAGCAGTACTTC
TRBV6-5	NA	few	TRBJ2-6	CASSPWGANVLTF	TGTGCCAGCAGTCCGTGGGGGGCCAACGTCCTGACTTTC
TRBV2	NA	once	TRBJ2-1	CASRTKEQFF	TGTGCCAGCAGGACTAAGGAGCAGTTCTTC
TRBV5-1	TRBD2	NA	TRBJ2-5	CARLSGRARSQETQYF	TGCGCCAGACTTAGCGGGAGGGCCCGTTCGCAAGAGACCCAGTACTTC
TRBV28	NA	few	TRBJ1-2	CASSFGEGGRRGYTF	TGTGCCAGCAGTTTCGGGGAAGGAGGGAGGAGAGGCTACACCTTC
TRBV3-1	NA	NA	TRBJ1-5	CASSYAPTLGQPQHF	TGTGCCAGCAGCTATGCCCCTACACTTGGTCAGCCCCAGCATTTT
TRBV5-1	NA	NA	TRBJ2-6	CASSYDLSGANVLTF	TGCGCCAGCAGCTACGATCTCTCTGGGGCCAACGTCCTGACTTTC
TRBV5-1	TRBD2	NA	TRBJ2-5	CASNSGLAGAETQYF	TGCGCCAGCAACTCGGGACTAGCGGGAGCAGAGACCCAGTACTTC